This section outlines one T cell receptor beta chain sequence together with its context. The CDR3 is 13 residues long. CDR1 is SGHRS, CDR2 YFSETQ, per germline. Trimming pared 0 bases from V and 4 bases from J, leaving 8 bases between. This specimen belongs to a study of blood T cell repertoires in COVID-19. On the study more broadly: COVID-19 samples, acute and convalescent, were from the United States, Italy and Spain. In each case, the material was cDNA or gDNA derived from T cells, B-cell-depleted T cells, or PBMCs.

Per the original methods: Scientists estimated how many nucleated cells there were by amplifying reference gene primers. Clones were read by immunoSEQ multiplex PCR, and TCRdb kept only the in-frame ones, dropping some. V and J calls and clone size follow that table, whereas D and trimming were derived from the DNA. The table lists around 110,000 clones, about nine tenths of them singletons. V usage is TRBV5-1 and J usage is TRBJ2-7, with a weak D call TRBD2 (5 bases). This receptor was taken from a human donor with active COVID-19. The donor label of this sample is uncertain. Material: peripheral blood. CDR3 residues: CASSLDGGYEQYF. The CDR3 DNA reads TGCGCCAGCAGCTTGGACGGCGGGTACGAGCAGTACTTC.